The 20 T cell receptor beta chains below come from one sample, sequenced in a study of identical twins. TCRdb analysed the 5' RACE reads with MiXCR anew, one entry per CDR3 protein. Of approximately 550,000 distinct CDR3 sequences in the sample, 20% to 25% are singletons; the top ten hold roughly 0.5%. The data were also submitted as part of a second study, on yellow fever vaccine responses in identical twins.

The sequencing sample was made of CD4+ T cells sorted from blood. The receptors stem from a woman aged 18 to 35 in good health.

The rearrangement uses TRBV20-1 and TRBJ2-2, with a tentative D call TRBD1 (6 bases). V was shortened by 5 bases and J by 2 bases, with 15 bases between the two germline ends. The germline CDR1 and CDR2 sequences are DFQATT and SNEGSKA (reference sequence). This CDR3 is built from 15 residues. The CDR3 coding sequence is TGCAGTGCTCGAAGGGACACGGCTAACACCGGGGAGCTGTTTTTT. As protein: CSARRDTANTGELFF.

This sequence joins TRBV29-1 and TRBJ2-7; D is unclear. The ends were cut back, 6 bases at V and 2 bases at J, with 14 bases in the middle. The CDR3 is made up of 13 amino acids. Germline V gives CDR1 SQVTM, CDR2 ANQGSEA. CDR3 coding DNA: TGCAGCGTAGCGTGGGGTAGGCCCTACGAGCAGTACTTC. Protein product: CSVAWGRPYEQYF.

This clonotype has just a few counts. As DNA, the CDR3 is TGTGCCAGCAGTTTGATAGGGGACCAGCGGAGTGAGCAGTTCTTC. This sequence encodes CASSLIGDQRSEQFF. This rearrangement joins TRBV27 to TRBJ2-1, with D tentatively TRBD1 or TRBD2 (5 bases each). The CDR3 is 15 residues long. Germline CDR1 and CDR2: MNHEY and SMNVEV (reference sequence). With 3 bases removed from V and 9 bases from J, the gap between germline ends came to 18 bases.

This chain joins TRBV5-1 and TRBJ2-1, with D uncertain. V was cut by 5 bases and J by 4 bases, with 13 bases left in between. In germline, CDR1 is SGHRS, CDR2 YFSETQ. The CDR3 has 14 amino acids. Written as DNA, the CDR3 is TGCGCCAGCAGTCAACAAGGAAGATACAATGAGCAGTTCTTC. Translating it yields CASSQQGRYNEQFF.

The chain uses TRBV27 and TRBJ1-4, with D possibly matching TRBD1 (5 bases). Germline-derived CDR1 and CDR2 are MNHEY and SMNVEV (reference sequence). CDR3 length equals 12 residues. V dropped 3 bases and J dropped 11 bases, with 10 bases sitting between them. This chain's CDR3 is CASSLVGGKLFF. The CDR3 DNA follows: TGTGCCAGCAGTTTGGTCGGGGGGAAACTGTTTTTT. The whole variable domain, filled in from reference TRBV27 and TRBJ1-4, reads EAQVTQNPRYLITVTGKKLTVTCSQNMNHEYMSWYRQDPGLGLRQIYYSMNVEVTDKGDVPEGYKVSRKEKRNFPLILESPSPNQTSLYFCASSLVGGKLFFGSGTQLSVL.

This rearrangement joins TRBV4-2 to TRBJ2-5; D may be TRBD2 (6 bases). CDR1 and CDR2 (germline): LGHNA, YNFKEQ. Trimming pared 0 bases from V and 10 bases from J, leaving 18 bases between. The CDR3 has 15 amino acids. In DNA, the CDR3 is TGTGCCAGCAGCCAAGATTCCTTGGCGGGGTCGAGCCAGTACTTC. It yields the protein CASSQDSLAGSSQYF.

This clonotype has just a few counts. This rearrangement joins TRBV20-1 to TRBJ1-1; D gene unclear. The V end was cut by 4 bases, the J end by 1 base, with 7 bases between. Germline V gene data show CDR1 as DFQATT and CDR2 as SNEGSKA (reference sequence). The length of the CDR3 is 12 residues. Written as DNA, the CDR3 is TGCAGTGCTAATAAGCCGAACACTGAAGCTTTCTTT. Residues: CSANKPNTEAFF.

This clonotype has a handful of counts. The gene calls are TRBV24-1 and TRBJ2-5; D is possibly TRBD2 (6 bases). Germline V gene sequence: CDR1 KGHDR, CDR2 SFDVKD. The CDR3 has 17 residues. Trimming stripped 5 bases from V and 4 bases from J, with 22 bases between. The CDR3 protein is CATSGGERGSLPETQYF. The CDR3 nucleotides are TGTGCCACCAGTGGGGGGGAACGGGGCTCTTTACCAGAGACCCAGTACTTC.

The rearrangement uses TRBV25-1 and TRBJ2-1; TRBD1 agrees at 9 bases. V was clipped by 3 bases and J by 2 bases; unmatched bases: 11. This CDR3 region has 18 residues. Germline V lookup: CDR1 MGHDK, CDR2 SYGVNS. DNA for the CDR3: TGTGCCAGCAGTGACGGGACAGGGTCCAGGACAACCTACAATGAGCAGTTCTTC. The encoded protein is CASSDGTGSRTTYNEQFF.

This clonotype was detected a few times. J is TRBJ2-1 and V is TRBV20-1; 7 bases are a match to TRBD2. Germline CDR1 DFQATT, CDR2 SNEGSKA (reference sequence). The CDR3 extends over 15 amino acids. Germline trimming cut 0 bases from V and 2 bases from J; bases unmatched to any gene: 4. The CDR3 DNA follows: TGCAGTGCTAGAGAGAAAGGGACTACCTACAATGAGCAGTTCTTC. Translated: CSAREKGTTYNEQFF.

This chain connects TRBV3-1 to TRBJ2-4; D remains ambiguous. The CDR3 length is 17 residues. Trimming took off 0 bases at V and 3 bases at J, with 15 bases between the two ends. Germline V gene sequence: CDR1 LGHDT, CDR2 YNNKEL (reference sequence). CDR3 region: CASSQDPRTSHKNIQYF. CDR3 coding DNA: TGTGCCAGCAGCCAAGACCCCCGGACCAGCCACAAAAACATTCAGTACTTC.

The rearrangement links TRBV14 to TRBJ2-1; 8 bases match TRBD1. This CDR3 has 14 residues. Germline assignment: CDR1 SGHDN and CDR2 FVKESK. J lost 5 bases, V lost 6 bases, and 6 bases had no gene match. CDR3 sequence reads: CASSRQGINNEQFF. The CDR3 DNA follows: TGTGCCAGCAGTCGACAGGGGATTAACAATGAGCAGTTCTTC.

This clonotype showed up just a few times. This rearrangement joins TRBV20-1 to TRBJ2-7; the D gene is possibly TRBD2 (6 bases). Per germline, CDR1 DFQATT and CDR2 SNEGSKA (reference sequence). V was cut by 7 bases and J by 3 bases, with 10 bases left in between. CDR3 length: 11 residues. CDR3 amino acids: CSVRGLYEQYF. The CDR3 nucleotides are TGCAGTGTGCGGGGCCTCTACGAGCAGTACTTC.

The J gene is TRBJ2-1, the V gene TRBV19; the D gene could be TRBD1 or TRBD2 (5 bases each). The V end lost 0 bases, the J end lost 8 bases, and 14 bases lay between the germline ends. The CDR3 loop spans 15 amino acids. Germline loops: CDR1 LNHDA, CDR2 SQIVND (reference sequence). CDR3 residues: CASSIEGDRHYEQFF. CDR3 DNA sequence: TGTGCCAGTAGTATAGAGGGGGACCGACATTATGAGCAGTTCTTC.

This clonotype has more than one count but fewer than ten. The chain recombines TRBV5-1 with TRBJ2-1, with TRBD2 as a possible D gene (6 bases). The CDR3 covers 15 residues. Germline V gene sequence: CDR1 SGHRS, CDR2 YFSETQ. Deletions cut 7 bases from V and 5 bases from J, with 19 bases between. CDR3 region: CASRWMASENNEQFF. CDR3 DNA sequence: TGCGCCAGCCGTTGGATGGCTAGCGAAAACAATGAGCAGTTCTTC.

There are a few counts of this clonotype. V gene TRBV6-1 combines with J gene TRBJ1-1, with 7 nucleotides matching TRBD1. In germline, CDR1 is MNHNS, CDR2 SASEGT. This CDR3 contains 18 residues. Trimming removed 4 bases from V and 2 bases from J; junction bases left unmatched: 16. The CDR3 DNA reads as TGTGCCAGCAGTGTGGGGAGGTGGACAGGAGATTACAACACTGAAGCTTTCTTT. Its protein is CASSVGRWTGDYNTEAFF.

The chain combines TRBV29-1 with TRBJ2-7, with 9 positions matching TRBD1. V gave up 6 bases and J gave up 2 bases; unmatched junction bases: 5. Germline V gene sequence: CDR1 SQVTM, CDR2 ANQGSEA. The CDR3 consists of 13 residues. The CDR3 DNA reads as TGCAGCGTGTCGACAGGGGGACCCTACGAGCAGTACTTC. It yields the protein CSVSTGGPYEQYF.

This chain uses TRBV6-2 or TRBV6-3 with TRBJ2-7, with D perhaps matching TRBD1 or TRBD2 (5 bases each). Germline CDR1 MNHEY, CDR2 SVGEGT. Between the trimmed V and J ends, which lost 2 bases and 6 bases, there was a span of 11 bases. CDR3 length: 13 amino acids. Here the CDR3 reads CASSYRVGAEQYV. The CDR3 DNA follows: TGTGCCAGCAGTTACCGGGTCGGGGCCGAGCAGTACGTC.

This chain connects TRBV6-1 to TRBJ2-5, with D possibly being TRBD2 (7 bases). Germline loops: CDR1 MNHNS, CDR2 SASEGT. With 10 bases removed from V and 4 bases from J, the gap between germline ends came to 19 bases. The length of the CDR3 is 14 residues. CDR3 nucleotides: TGTGCCACCAGGCAGGGGACTATCCGAGAGACCCAGTACTTC. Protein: CATRQGTIRETQYF.

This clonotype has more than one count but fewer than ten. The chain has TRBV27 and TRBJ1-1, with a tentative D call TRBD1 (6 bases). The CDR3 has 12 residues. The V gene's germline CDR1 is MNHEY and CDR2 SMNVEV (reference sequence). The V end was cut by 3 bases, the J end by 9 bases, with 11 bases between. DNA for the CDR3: TGTGCCAGCAGTTTTCGGGGGCGCAAAGCTTTCTTT. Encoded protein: CASSFRGRKAFF.